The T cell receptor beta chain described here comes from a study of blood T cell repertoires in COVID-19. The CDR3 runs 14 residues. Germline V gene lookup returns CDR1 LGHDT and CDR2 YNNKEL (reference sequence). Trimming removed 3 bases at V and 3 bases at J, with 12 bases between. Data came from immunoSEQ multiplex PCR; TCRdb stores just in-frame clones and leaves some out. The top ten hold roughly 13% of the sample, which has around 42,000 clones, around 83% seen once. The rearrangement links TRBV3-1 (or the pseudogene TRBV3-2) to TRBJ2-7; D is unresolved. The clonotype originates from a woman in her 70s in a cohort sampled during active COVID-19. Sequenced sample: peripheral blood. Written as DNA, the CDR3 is TGTGCCAGCAGCCATACAGTAGTAGGCTACGAGCAGTACTTC. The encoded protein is CASSHTVVGYEQYF.